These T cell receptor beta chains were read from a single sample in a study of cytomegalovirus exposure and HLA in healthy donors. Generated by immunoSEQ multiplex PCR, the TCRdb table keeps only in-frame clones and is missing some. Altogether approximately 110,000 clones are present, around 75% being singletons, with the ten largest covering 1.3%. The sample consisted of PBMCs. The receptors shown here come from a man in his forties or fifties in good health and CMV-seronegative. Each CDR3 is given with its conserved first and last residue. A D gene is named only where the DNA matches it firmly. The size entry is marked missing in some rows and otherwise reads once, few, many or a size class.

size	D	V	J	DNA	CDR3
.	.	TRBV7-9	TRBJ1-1	TGTGCCAGCAGCTTATCGTTAGGGGCTGAAGCTTTCTTT	CASSLSLGAEAFF
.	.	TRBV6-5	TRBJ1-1	TGTGCCAGCAGCCGTTCGGGGAGTACTGAAGCTTTCTTT	CASSRSGSTEAFF
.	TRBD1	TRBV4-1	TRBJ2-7	TGCGCCAGCAGCCAAGATGGGGACAGCCTGTCAGAGCAGTACTTC	CASSQDGDSLSEQYF
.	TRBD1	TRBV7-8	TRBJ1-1	TGTGCCAGCAGCCAACGGGACAGGGATGGAACTGAAGCTTTCTTT	CASSQRDRDGTEAFF
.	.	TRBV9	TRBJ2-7	TGTGCCAGCAGCGGGGCTAGCGCCTACGAGCAGTACTTC	CASSGASAYEQYF
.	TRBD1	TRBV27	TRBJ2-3	TGTGCCAGCAGTGCCACCGGGACAGGGGACGTAGATACGCAGTATTTT	CASSATGTGDVDTQYF
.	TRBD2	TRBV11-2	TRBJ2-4	TGTGCCAGCAGGCAACTAGCGGGGCAAAACATTCAGTACTTC	CASRQLAGQNIQYF
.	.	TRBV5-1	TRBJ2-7	TGCGCCAGCAGCTTGGGGACAAATTACGAGCAGTACTTC	CASSLGTNYEQYF
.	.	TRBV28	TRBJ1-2	TGTGCCAATCGAGACAGGAACTATGGCTACACCTTC	CANRDRNYGYTF
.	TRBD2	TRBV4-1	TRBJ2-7	TGCGCCAGCAGCCAAGTTACTAGCGGGGGGCCCTACGAGCAGTACTTC	CASSQVTSGGPYEQYF
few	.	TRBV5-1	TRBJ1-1	TGCGCCAGCAGCTTGATGTGGCCCGGGGACACTGAAGCTTTCTTT	CASSLMWPGDTEAFF
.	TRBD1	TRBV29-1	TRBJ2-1	TGCAGCGCCCGGACAGGGGGTTTCGGCGGTGAGCAGTTCTTC	CSARTGGFGGEQFF
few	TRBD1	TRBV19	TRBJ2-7	TGTGCCAGTAGTTCGGGGACAGGGTCTTACGAGCAGTACTTC	CASSSGTGSYEQYF
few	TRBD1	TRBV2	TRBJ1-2	TGTGCCAGCGAGACGGGGACAGGGTGGCGCGGCTACACCTTC	CASETGTGWRGYTF
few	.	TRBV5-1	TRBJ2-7	TGCGCCAGCAGCTTGGGGGGCGCCGTCGAGCAGTACTTC	CASSLGGAVEQYF
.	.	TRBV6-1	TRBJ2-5	TGTGCCAGCGGGGCCCCGACGAGTTACGAGACCCAGTACTTC	CASGAPTSYETQYF
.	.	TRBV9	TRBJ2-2	TGTGCCAGCAGCGTAAGGCCGGGGGATCTCACCGGGGAGCTGTTTTTT	CASSVRPGDLTGELFF
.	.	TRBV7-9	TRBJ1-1	TGTGCCAGCAGCGATCCTCGGGGAGGCACTGAAGCTTTCTTT	CASSDPRGGTEAFF
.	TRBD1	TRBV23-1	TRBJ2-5	TGCGCCAGCAGTCAAACGGCCGGGACAGGGCAAGACGAGACCCAGTACTTC	CASSQTAGTGQDETQYF
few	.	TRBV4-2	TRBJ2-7	TGTGCCAGCAGCCAAGGTCGTCTAGACTACGAGCAGTACTTC	CASSQGRLDYEQYF
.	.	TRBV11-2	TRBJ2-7	TGTGCCAGCAGCGGAATGGGAGGTCCCCTCTCCTACGAGCAGTACTTC	CASSGMGGPLSYEQYF
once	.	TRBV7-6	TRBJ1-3	TGTGCCAGCAGCCCCGAGAGGTTCCTTAACTCTGGAAACACCATATATTTT	CASSPERFLNSGNTIYF
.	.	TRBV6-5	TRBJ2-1	TGTGCCAGCAGCAGGGTAGGGGGCGCGGGGAATGAGCAGTTCTTC	CASSRVGGAGNEQFF
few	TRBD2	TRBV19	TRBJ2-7	TGTGCCAGTAGTATAGTTGGTAGCGGGACGTTCGAGCAGTACTTC	CASSIVGSGTFEQYF
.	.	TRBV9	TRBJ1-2	TGTGCCAGCAGCGTCAGTCCTGACAGTAGCTATGGCTACACCTTC	CASSVSPDSSYGYTF
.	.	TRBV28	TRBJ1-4	TGTGCCAGCAGTTTCCCGGGGAGTGCGTCTAATGAAAAACTGTTTTTT	CASSFPGSASNEKLFF
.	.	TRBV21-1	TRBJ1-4	TGTGCCAGCAGCAAAGCGCTTTCGGGGGTGCCTAATGAAAAACTGTTTTTT	CASSKALSGVPNEKLFF
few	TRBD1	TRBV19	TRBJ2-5	TGTGCCGCCCCGGGACAGGGGGTTTTTCGAGAGACCCAGTACTTC	CAAPGQGVFRETQYF
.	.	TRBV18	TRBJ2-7	TGTGCCAGCTCACAATTCCCAGGGCCCAACGAGCAGTACTTC	CASSQFPGPNEQYF
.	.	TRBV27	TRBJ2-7	TGTGCCCACGAGCGAATCTACGAGCAGTACTTC	CAHERIYEQYF
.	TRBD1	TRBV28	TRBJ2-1	TGTGCCAGCAGTACCGCCGGGACAGGGTTCCGTGAGCAGTTCTTC	CASSTAGTGFREQFF
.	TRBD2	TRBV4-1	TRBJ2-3	TGCGCCAGCAGCCCTCCTACTAGCGGGGGCACAGATACGCAGTATTTT	CASSPPTSGGTDTQYF
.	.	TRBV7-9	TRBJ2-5	TGTGCCAGCAGCTCCCGGGATGAAGAGACCCAGTACTTC	CASSSRDEETQYF
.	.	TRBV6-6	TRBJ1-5	TGTGCCAGCAGGCCCGGGGGGCAGCCCCAGCATTTT	CASRPGGQPQHF
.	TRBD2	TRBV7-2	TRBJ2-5	TGTGCCAGCAGCCTCCGACTAGCGGAAGAGACCCAGTACTTC	CASSLRLAEETQYF
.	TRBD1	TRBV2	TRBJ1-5	TGTGTCAGCAGTCGGACAGGGACTTCCGATCAGCCCCAGCATTTT	CVSSRTGTSDQPQHF
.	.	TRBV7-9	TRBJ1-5	TGTGCCAGCAGCTTAGAAGCTAGCCAGCCCCAGCATTTT	CASSLEASQPQHF
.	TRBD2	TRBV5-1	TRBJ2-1	TGCGCCACCAGAAGGACTAGCGGGGGCCCGAGCTCCTACAATGAGCAGTTCTTC	CATRRTSGGPSSYNEQFF
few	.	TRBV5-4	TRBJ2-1	TGTGCCAGCAGCTCAGGCAACTCAAGGAATGAGCAGTTCTTC	CASSSGNSRNEQFF
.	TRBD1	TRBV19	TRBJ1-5	TGTGCCAGTAGTATAGGGGGCCCCAGGGGGCTCTTCAAGCAGCCCCAGCATTTT	CASSIGGPRGLFKQPQHF
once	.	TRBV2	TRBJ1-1	TGTGCCAGCACCCTCAGGGCTGAAGCTTTCTTT	CASTLRAEAFF
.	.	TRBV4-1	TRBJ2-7	TGCGCCAGCAGCCGGGGGGGCCTACTCGGGGAGCAGTACTTC	CASSRGGLLGEQYF
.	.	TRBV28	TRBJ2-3	TGTGCCAGCAGGCCGCTCCCGGGTCTAAGGCCAGATACGCAGTATTTT	CASRPLPGLRPDTQYF
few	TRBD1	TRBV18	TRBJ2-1	TGTGCCAGCTCACCTGGGACAGGGGAGTTCTTC	CASSPGTGEFF
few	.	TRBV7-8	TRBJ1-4	TGTGCCAGCAGCTTATCGCGACAGCACGAAAAACTGTTTTTT	CASSLSRQHEKLFF
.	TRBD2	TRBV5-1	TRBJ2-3	TGCGCCAGCAGCTACAGCGGGGGGGCCGGCACAGATACGCAGTATTTT	CASSYSGGAGTDTQYF
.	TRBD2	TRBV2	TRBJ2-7	TGTGCCAGCAAGGCTAGCGGGAGTAGTTACGAGCAGTACTTC	CASKASGSSYEQYF